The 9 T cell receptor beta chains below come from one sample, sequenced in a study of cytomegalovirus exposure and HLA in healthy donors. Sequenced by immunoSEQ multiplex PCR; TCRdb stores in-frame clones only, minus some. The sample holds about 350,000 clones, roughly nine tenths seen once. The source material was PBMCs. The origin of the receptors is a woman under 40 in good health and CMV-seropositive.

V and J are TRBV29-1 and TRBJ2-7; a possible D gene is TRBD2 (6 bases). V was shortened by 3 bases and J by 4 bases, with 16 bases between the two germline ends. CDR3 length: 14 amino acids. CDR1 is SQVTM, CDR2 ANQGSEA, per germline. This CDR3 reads CSVDSGGRGYEQYF. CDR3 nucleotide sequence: TGCAGCGTTGATTCCGGGGGAAGAGGGTACGAGCAGTACTTC.

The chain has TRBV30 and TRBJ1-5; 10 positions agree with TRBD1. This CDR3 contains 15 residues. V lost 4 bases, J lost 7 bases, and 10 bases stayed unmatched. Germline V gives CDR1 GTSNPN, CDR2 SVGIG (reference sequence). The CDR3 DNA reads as TGTGCCTGGAACACGGGGGACAGGGGAGACCAGCCCCAGCATTTT. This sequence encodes CAWNTGDRGDQPQHF.

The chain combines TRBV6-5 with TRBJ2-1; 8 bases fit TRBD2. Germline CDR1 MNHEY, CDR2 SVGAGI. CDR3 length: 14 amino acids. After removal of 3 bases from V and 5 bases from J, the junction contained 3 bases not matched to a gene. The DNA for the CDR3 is TGTGCCAGCAGTTATGGCGGGGGGAACAATGAGCAGTTCTTC. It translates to CASSYGGGNNEQFF.

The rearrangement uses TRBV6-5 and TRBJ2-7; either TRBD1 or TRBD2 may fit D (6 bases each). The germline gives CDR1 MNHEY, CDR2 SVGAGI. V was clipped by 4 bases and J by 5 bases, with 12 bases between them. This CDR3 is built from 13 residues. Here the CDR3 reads CASSSGGFNEQYF. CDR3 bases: TGTGCCAGCAGTTCCGGGGGCTTCAACGAGCAGTACTTC.

The CDR3: CASREGWNTEAFF. CDR3 sequence (DNA): TGTGCCAGCAGGGAAGGGTGGAACACTGAAGCTTTCTTT. V gene TRBV27 combines with J gene TRBJ1-1; D is ambiguous. Deletions cut 6 bases from V and 1 base from J, with 9 bases between. Germline CDR1 is MNHEY and CDR2 is SMNVEV (reference sequence). CDR3 length equals 13 residues.

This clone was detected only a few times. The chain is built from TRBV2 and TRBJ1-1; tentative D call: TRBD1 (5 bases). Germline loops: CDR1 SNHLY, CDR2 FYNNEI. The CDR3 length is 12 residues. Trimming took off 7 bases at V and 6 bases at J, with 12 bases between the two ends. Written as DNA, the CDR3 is TGTGCCAGCAAGGTTGGAGGGGCTGAAGCTTTCTTT. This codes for CASKVGGAEAFF.

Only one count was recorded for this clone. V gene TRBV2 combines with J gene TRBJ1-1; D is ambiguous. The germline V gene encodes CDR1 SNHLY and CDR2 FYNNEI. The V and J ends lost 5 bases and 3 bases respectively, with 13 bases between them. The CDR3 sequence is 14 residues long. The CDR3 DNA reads TGTGCCAGCAGTTCGACCGAAACCCACACTGAAGCTTTCTTT. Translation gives CASSSTETHTEAFF. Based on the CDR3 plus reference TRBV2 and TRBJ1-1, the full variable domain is EPEVTQTPSHQVTQMGQEVILRCVPISNHLYFYWYRQILGQKVEFLVSFYNNEISEKSEIFDDQFSVERPDGSNFTLKIRSTKLEDSAMYFCASSSTETHTEAFFGQGTRLTVV.

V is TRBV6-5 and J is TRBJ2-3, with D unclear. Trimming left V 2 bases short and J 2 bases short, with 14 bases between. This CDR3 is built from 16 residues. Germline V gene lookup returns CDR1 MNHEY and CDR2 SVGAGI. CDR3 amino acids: CASSYTANRYTDTQYF. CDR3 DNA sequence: TGTGCCAGCAGTTACACTGCTAACCGTTACACAGATACGCAGTATTTT.

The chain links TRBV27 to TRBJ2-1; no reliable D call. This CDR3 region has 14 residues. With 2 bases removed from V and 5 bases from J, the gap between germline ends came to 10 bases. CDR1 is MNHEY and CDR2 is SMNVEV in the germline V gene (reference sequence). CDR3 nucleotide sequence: TGTGCCAGCAGTTTACTGAACTACGACAATGAGCAGTTCTTC. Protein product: CASSLLNYDNEQFF.